This T cell receptor beta chain was identified during a study of regulatory T cells in long-lasting Graves disease. Findings and limits, study-wide: Persistent patients had a count of shared public clonotypes (over 2,500) that exceeded that of new patients (about 870).

Time point here: persistent/refractory GD, antithyroid drugs over 5 years with positive TRAb. Preparation of the TCR library used RNA extracted from PBMCs. V dropped 4 bases and J dropped 7 bases, with 17 bases sitting between them. This CDR3 spans 16 amino acids. In germline, CDR1 is LGHDT, CDR2 YNNKEL (reference sequence). This clonotype was counted ten times or more. Its target is unknown. Sequencing libraries for TCR beta were prepared with iRepertoire HTBI primers and Arm-PCR of CDR3 regions. Using its own MiXCR run on the multiplex PCR reads, TCRdb lists one record per CDR3 protein. The sample has a few hundred thousand distinct CDR3 sequences, 20% to 25% seen once.

This chain uses TRBV3-1 with TRBJ1-6; D gene uncertain. The TCR originated in a female donor with Graves disease. The specimen comprised peripheral blood mononuclear cells (PBMCs), sampled when the disease was refractory, from a patient treated with antithyroid drugs. Here the CDR3 DNA reads TGTGCCAGCAGCCTCGAAGGCCACTTGAGAAATTCACCCCTCCACTTT. Its translation is CASSLEGHLRNSPLHF.